Detailed here is one TCR beta chain. Clones were read by immunoSEQ multiplex PCR, and TCRdb kept only the in-frame ones, dropping some. This table has under 75,000 clones, about 86% appearing once. J lost 6 bases, V lost 5 bases, and 6 bases had no gene match. Germline-derived CDR1 and CDR2 are SEHNR and FQNEAQ (reference sequence). This CDR3 is built from 15 residues. This specimen comes from a study of technical replicates of blood from several donors. The receptor was derived from a human donor in good health. Some clones in this sample may be carry-over from other donors' samples. The sample taken for sequencing was PBMCs. J is TRBJ1-5 and V is TRBV7-9; 11 bases fit TRBD1. The CDR3 spells CASSPPGQGGQPQHF. In DNA, the CDR3 is TGTGCCAGCAGCCCACCGGGACAGGGGGGTCAGCCCCAGCATTTT.